This TCR beta chain was recovered during a study of patients and donors after allogeneic stem cell transplantation. This CDR3 comprises 14 residues. Per the germline V gene, CDR1 is SGHVS and CDR2 is FQNEAQ. Trimming took 5 bases from V and 4 from J, leaving 11 bases between them. TCRdb reanalysed the RT-PCR reads using MiXCR and keeps one entry per CDR3 protein. The top ten hold around 10% of the sample, which has about 200,000 distinct CDR3 sequences, over 30% seen once. The sequenced material came from blood, either unsorted or a sorted T cell fraction (not recorded which). V and J are TRBV7-8 and TRBJ1-4, with D perhaps matching TRBD1 (6 bases). This TCR was recovered from a human donor who was either an allogeneic HSCT recipient or a stem cell or donor lymphocyte infusion donor (not recorded which). It is not recorded whose cells these are; they may come from a transplant donor. The CDR3 DNA follows: TGTGCCAGCAGCACAGGACAGCTTAATGAAAAACTGTTTTTT. Protein sequence: CASSTGQLNEKLFF.